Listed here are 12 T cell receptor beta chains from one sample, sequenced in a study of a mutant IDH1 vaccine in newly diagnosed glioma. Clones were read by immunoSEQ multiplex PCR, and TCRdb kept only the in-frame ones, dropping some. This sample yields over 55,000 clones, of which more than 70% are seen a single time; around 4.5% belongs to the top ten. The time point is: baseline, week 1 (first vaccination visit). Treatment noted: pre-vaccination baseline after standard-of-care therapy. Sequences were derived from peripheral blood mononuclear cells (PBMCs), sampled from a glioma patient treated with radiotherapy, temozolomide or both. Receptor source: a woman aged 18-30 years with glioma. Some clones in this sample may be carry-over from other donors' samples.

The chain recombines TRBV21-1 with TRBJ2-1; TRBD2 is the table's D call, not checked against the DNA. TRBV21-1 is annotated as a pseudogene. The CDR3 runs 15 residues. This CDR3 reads CASSQAYLSYNEQFF. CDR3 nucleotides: TGTGCCAGCAGTCAAGCCTATCTCTCCTACAATGAGCAGTTCTTC.

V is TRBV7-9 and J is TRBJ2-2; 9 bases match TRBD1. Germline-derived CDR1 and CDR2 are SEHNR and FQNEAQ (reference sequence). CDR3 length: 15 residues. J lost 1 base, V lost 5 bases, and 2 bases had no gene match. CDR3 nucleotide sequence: TGTGCCAGCAGCCCGGGACAGGGGAACACCGGGGAGCTGTTTTTT. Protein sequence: CASSPGQGNTGELFF.

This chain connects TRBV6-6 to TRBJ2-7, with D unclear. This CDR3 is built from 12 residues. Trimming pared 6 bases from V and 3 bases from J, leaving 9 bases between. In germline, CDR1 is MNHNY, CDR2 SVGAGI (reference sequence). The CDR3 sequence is CASSRADYEQYF. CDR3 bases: TGTGCCAGCAGCCGGGCAGACTACGAGCAGTACTTC.

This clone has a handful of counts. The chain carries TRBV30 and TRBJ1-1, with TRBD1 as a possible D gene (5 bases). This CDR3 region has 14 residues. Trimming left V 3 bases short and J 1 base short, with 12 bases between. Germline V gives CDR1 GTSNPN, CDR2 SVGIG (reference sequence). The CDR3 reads CAWSSGFGNTEAFF. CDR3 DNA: TGTGCCTGGAGCTCAGGGTTTGGGAACACTGAAGCTTTCTTT.

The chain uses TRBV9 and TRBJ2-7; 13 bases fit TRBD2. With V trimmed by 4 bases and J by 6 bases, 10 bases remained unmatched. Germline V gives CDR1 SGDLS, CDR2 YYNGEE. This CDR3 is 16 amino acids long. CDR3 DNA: TGTGCCAGCAGCCCTCAACTAGCGGGAGGGGCAGGCGAGCAGTACTTC. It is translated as CASSPQLAGGAGEQYF.

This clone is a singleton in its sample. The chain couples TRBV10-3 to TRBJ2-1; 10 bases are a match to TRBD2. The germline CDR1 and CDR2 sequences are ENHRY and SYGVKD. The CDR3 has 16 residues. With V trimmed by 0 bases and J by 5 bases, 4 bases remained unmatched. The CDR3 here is CAISESRLAGDNEQFF. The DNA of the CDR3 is TGTGCCATCAGTGAGTCCAGGCTAGCGGGAGACAATGAGCAGTTCTTC.

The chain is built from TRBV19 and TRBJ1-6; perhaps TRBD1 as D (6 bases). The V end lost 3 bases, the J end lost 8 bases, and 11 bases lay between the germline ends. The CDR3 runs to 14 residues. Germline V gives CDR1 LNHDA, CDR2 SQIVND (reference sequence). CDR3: CASSMGRGYSPLHF. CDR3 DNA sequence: TGTGCCAGTAGTATGGGCAGGGGCTATTCACCCCTCCACTTT. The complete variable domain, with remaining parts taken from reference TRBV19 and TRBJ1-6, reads DGGITQSPKYLFRKEGQNVTLSCEQNLNHDAMYWYRQDPGQGLRLIYYSQIVNDFQKGDIAEGYSVSREKKESFPLTVTSAQKNPTAFYLCASSMGRGYSPLHFGNGTRLTVT.

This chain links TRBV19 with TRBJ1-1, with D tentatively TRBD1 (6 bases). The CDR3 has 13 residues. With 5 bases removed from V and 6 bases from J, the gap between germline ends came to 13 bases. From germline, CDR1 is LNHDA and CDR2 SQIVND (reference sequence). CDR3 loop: CASSPTGWAEAFF. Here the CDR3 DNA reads TGTGCCAGTAGTCCTACAGGGTGGGCTGAAGCTTTCTTT.

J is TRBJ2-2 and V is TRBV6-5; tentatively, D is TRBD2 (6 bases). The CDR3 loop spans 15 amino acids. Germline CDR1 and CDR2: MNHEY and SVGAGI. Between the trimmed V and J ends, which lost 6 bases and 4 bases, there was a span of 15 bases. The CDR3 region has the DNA TGTGCCAGCAGCCCCCGGGGGTTGGGCACCGGGGAGCTGTTTTTT. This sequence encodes CASSPRGLGTGELFF.

As DNA, the CDR3 is TGTGCCAGCAGCTCGACGGGGGTGGGACTATACGAGCAGTACTTC. Protein product: CASSSTGVGLYEQYF. This chain links TRBV5-6 with TRBJ2-7, with 7 bases that match TRBD2. CDR1 and CDR2 (germline): SGHDT, YYEEEE. V shed 3 bases and J 4 bases; nucleotides not matched to a gene: 10. The CDR3 spans 15 residues.

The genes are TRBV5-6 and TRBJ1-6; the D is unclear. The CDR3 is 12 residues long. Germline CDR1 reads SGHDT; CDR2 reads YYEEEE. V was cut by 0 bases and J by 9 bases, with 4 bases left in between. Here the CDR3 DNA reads TGTGCCAGCAGCTTGGCGAGTTCACCCCTCCACTTT. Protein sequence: CASSLASSPLHF.

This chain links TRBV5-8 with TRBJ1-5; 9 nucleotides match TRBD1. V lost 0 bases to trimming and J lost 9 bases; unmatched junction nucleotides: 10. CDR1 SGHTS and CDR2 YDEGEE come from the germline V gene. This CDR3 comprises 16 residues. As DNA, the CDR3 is TGTGCCAGCAGCTTGGGGCGGGGACAGGGAGAGCCGCCCCAGCATTTT. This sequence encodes CASSLGRGQGEPPQHF. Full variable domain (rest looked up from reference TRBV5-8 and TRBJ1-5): EAGVTQSPTHLIKTRGQQATLRCSPISGHTSVYWYQQALGLGLQFLLWYDEGEERNRGNFPPRFSGRQFPNYSSELNVNALELEDSALYLCASSLGRGQGEPPQHFGDGTRLSIL.